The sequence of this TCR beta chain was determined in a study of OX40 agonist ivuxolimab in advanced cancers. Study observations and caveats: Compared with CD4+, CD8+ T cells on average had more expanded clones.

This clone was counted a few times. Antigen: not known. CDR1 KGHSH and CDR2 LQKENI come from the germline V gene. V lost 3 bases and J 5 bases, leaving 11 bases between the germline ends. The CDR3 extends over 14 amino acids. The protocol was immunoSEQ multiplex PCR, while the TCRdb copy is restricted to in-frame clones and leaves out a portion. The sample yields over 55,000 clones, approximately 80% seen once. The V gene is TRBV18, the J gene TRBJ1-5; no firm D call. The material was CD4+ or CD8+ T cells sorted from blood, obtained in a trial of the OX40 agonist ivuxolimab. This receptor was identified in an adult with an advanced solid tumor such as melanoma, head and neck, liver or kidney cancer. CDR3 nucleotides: TGTGCCAGCTCACCTCTTTCCGGTGATCAGCCCCAGCATTTT. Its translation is CASSPLSGDQPQHF.